The 26 T cell receptor beta chains given below trace back to one sample, sequenced in a study of T cell responses to AZD1222 COVID-19 vaccine. Assay: immunoSEQ multiplex PCR; the TCRdb copy retains only in-frame clones and omits some. In the table there are 130,000 to 150,000 clones, 75% to 95% of which are singletons. The sequences come from peripheral blood, collected on day 0 of AZD1222 vaccination. The receptors come from an adult in good health.

The genes are TRBV28 and TRBJ1-4; D is unclear. CDR3 length equals 12 residues. V was cut by 6 bases and J by 8 bases, with 10 bases left in between. CDR1 and CDR2 from the germline V gene are MDHEN and SYDVKM. This chain's CDR3 is CASRQPGEKLFF. The CDR3 nucleotides are TGTGCCAGCAGGCAACCGGGAGAAAAACTGTTTTTT.

V usage is TRBV7-8 and J usage is TRBJ2-5; D unclear. The CDR3 has 10 residues. The ends were cut back, 2 bases at V and 6 bases at J, with 1 base in the middle. From germline, CDR1 is SGHVS and CDR2 FQNEAQ. The CDR3 nucleotides read TGTGCCAGCAGCTTAAAGACCCAGTACTTC. Encoded protein: CASSLKTQYF.

The gene calls are TRBV3-1 (or the pseudogene TRBV3-2) and TRBJ2-7, with TRBD1 matching 8 bases. The CDR3 totals 15 residues. The V gene's germline CDR1 is LGHDT and CDR2 YNNKEL (reference sequence). The trim removed 4 bases at V and 2 bases at J, leaving 7 bases unmatched. The CDR3 loop is CASSPVKTGAYEQYF. The CDR3 DNA reads as TGTGCCAGCAGCCCGGTTAAGACAGGGGCCTACGAGCAGTACTTC.

The rearrangement uses TRBV27 and TRBJ2-1, with D possibly matching TRBD2 (6 bases). V was pared by 3 bases and J by 9 bases, with 9 bases between. Germline CDR1 reads MNHEY; CDR2 reads SMNVEV (reference sequence). This CDR3 region has 12 residues. CDR3 region: CASSLGGGEQFF. CDR3 DNA: TGTGCCAGCAGTTTGGGGGGAGGTGAGCAGTTCTTC.

The chain carries TRBV11-3 and TRBJ2-6; 8 bases are shared with TRBD2. The junction had 3 bases not matched to a gene; V was cut back by 6 bases and J by 2 bases. Looked up from germline, CDR1 is SGHNT and CDR2 is YENEEA. The CDR3 is 15 amino acids. CDR3 protein: CASSPGGAGANVLTF. In DNA, the CDR3 is TGTGCCAGCAGTCCCGGGGGGGCTGGGGCCAACGTCCTGACTTTC.

This rearrangement joins TRBV6-2 or TRBV6-3 to TRBJ1-2, with D perhaps TRBD1 (6 bases). Germline CDR1 and CDR2: MNHEY and SVGEGT. Trimming took off 4 bases at V and 2 bases at J, with 17 bases between the two ends. The CDR3 has 16 amino acids. The CDR3 sequence is CASSLNWDTVNYGYTF. The CDR3 DNA is TGTGCCAGCAGTTTGAATTGGGACACAGTCAACTATGGCTACACCTTC.

The chain combines TRBV9 with TRBJ2-7; no clear D gene. Germline loops: CDR1 SGDLS, CDR2 YYNGEE. V shed 0 bases and J shed 0 bases, with 7 bases lying between them. The CDR3 runs 14 residues. The CDR3 protein is CASSVDPISYEQYF. In nucleotides, the CDR3 is TGTGCCAGCAGCGTAGATCCGATCTCCTACGAGCAGTACTTC. The full variable domain, completed using reference TRBV9 and TRBJ2-7, is DSGVTQTPKHLITATGQRVTLRCSPRSGDLSVYWYQQSLDQGLQFLIQYYNGEERAKGNILERFSAQQFPDLHSELNLSSLELGDSALYFCASSVDPISYEQYFGPGTRLTVT.

The chain is built from TRBV9 and TRBJ1-3; no reliable D call. From germline, CDR1 is SGDLS and CDR2 YYNGEE. V lost 0 bases and J 2 bases, leaving 9 bases between the germline ends. This CDR3 is 15 amino acids long. The DNA for the CDR3 is TGTGCCAGCAGCGTAGAAGGCGTAGCTGGAAACACCATATATTTT. Amino acid sequence: CASSVEGVAGNTIYF.

The chain couples TRBV2 to TRBJ1-3; D call uncertain. CDR3 length equals 17 residues. The germline V gene has CDR1 SNHLY and CDR2 FYNNEI. V was clipped by 2 bases and J by 0 bases, with 14 bases between them. This CDR3 reads CASSEFWQAISGNTIYF. The DNA for the CDR3 is TGTGCCAGCAGTGAATTTTGGCAGGCCATCTCTGGAAACACCATATATTTT.

V is TRBV25-1 and J is TRBJ2-3, with 8 bases aligning to TRBD2. CDR1 and CDR2 from the germline V gene are MGHDK and SYGVNS. This CDR3 has 15 residues. The V and J ends lost 1 base and 1 base, in that order; junction bases with no gene match: 1. CDR3 loop: CASSESGGGTDTQYF. The CDR3 DNA reads TGTGCCAGCAGTGAATCGGGAGGGGGCACAGATACGCAGTATTTT.

The J gene is TRBJ2-1, the V gene TRBV9; 12 bases map to TRBD2. V was clipped by 0 bases and J by 8 bases; unmatched bases: 3. Germline V gene sequence: CDR1 SGDLS, CDR2 YYNGEE. This CDR3 is built from 15 residues. The CDR3 DNA follows: TGTGCCAGCAGCGTAGCTAGCGGGGGGGACGATGAGCAGTTCTTC. It yields the protein CASSVASGGDDEQFF.

The rearrangement links TRBV5-4 to TRBJ2-1; possibly TRBD1 or TRBD2 for D (5 bases each). The CDR3 is 14 residues long. Per the germline V gene, CDR1 is SGHNT and CDR2 is YYREEE (reference sequence). V shed 3 bases and J shed 2 bases, with 9 bases lying between them. Here the CDR3 DNA reads TGTGCCAGCAGCTCCTCGGGACCCTACAATGAGCAGTTCTTC. Protein product: CASSSSGPYNEQFF. Complete variable domain (other parts from reference TRBV5-4 and TRBJ2-1): ETGVTQSPTHLIKTRGQQVTLRCSSQSGHNTVSWYQQALGQGPQFIFQYYREEENGRGNFPPRFSGLQFPNYSSELNVNALELDDSALYLCASSSSGPYNEQFFGPGTRLTVL.

This clone was recorded once. This sequence joins TRBV27 and TRBJ1-2, with 8 bases aligning to TRBD1. This CDR3 region has 15 residues. The V and J ends lost 3 bases and 5 bases, in that order; junction bases with no gene match: 8. Germline V gives CDR1 MNHEY, CDR2 SMNVEV (reference sequence). Written as DNA, the CDR3 is TGTGCCAGCAGTTTTAAGACAGGGGAGGGGTATGGCTACACCTTC. Translating it yields CASSFKTGEGYGYTF.

This clone was seen just once. This chain links TRBV5-4 with TRBJ2-7; D gene unclear. Trimming cost V 4 bases and J 6 bases, with 14 bases left between them. The CDR3 runs to 13 residues. The germline V gene encodes CDR1 SGHNT and CDR2 YYREEE (reference sequence). In nucleotides, the CDR3 is TGTGCCAGCAGCATACCGGACCGGGCCGAGCAGTACTTC. It translates to CASSIPDRAEQYF. Together with reference TRBV5-4 and TRBJ2-7, the CDR3 gives the full variable domain: ETGVTQSPTHLIKTRGQQVTLRCSSQSGHNTVSWYQQALGQGPQFIFQYYREEENGRGNFPPRFSGLQFPNYSSELNVNALELDDSALYLCASSIPDRAEQYFGPGTRLTVT.

The genes are TRBV11-2 and TRBJ1-1; TRBD1 is a possible D gene (5 bases). V was cut by 6 bases and J by 1 base, with 15 bases left in between. In germline, CDR1 is SGHAT, CDR2 FQNNGV. CDR3 size: 15 residues. The CDR3 bases are TGTGCCAGCAGACTAAACGGGGCTTCGAACACTGAAGCTTTCTTT. Protein: CASRLNGASNTEAFF.

A single count supports this clone. The chain employs TRBV5-1 and TRBJ2-1, with 8 bases lining up with TRBD1. Trimming removed 0 bases from V and 7 bases from J; junction bases left unmatched: 12. The CDR3 loop spans 17 amino acids. The germline gives CDR1 SGHRS, CDR2 YFSETQ. The CDR3 region has the DNA TGCGCCAGCAGCTTGGCCAGACTCGGGACAGGACTTAATGAGCAGTTCTTC. This codes for CASSLARLGTGLNEQFF.

The V gene is TRBV29-1, the J gene TRBJ2-1; D is unresolved. Trimming took 3 bases from V and 2 from J, leaving 14 bases between them. Germline CDR1 SQVTM, CDR2 ANQGSEA. The length of the CDR3 is 15 residues. The CDR3: CSVELGHRPYNEQFF. The CDR3 DNA follows: TGCAGCGTTGAGTTAGGGCACCGCCCCTACAATGAGCAGTTCTTC.

The J gene is TRBJ2-7, the V gene TRBV6-5; possibly TRBD2 for D (6 bases). The V gene's germline CDR1 is MNHEY and CDR2 SVGAGI. With 2 bases removed from V and 8 bases from J, the gap between germline ends came to 19 bases. The CDR3 totals 15 residues. CDR3 sequence (DNA): TGTGCCAGCAGTTACAGTAGGAGGGAGCCGACCCAGCAGTACTTC. Encoded protein: CASSYSRREPTQQYF.

The rearrangement joins TRBV10-3 to TRBJ2-1; the D gene could be TRBD1 or TRBD2 (5 bases each). Germline V gene sequence: CDR1 ENHRY, CDR2 SYGVKD. Trimming stripped 5 bases from V and 5 bases from J, with 10 bases between. This CDR3 has 13 amino acids. CDR3 residues: CAISRDPNNEQFF. The CDR3 DNA reads TGTGCCATCAGTCGGGACCCAAACAATGAGCAGTTCTTC.

The sample holds one count of this clone. This chain joins TRBV7-8 and TRBJ1-5; tentative D call: TRBD1 (6 bases). This CDR3 has 18 amino acids. The germline CDR1 and CDR2 sequences are SGHVS and FQNEAQ. The ends were cut back, 2 bases at V and 0 bases at J, with 17 bases in the middle. This chain's CDR3 is CASSLREGDTFSNQPQHF. The CDR3 DNA sequence: TGTGCCAGCAGCTTAAGGGAAGGGGACACGTTTAGCAATCAGCCCCAGCATTTT. The full variable domain, with the rest looked up from reference TRBV7-8 and TRBJ1-5, is GAGVSQSPRYKVAKRGQDVALRCDPISGHVSLFWYQQALGQGPEFLTYFQNEAQLDKSGLPSDRFFAERPEGSVSTLKIQRTQQEDSAVYLCASSLREGDTFSNQPQHFGDGTRLSIL.

The table lists this clone with a few counts. CDR3 nucleotides: TGTGCAAGTCGCTTAGACAATTCCGGGACAGGGGCCCGGAACACTGAAGCTTTCTTT. The encoded protein is CASRLDNSGTGARNTEAFF. The chain uses TRBV12-2 and TRBJ1-1; the table's D call, TRBD1, has no DNA check behind it. TRBV12-2 is marked as a pseudogene. CDR3 size: 19 residues.

The chain uses TRBV2 and TRBJ2-2; D gene uncertain. The CDR3 is 14 amino acids. Trimming took 4 bases from V and 5 from J, leaving 11 bases between them. The germline CDR1 and CDR2 sequences are SNHLY and FYNNEI. The CDR3 DNA sequence: TGTGCCAGCAGTGTCATTTTGGGAACCGGGGAGCTGTTTTTT. Translation gives CASSVILGTGELFF.

This sequence joins TRBV7-2 and TRBJ1-4, with D perhaps matching TRBD1 (6 bases). V lost 4 bases and J 8 bases, leaving 11 bases between the germline ends. The CDR3 sequence is 13 residues long. Germline V gene data show CDR1 as SGHTA and CDR2 as FQGNSA. CDR3 sequence (DNA): TGTGCCAGCAGCTCGCGACAGGACGAAAAACTGTTTTTT. Translation gives CASSSRQDEKLFF.

The V and J genes are TRBV7-9 and TRBJ2-3; the match to TRBD2 covers 10 bases. The ends lost 5 bases at V and 1 base at J; junction bases unmatched: 3. CDR1 and CDR2 (germline): SEHNR, FQNEAQ (reference sequence). The CDR3 consists of 15 residues. The CDR3 region has the DNA TGTGCCAGCAGCCAGCTAGCGGGAGGCACAGATACGCAGTATTTT. It encodes CASSQLAGGTDTQYF.

The chain recombines TRBV19 with TRBJ1-4; 7 bases align to TRBD1. Trimming at V came to 9 bases and at J to 6 bases, leaving 10 bases not matched to a gene. Germline values: CDR1 LNHDA, CDR2 SQIVND (reference sequence). The CDR3 has 14 amino acids. The CDR3 loop is CASRYPGGDEKLFF. CDR3 in DNA: TGTGCCAGCCGTTACCCAGGGGGGGATGAAAAACTGTTTTTT.

The V gene is TRBV11-3, the J gene TRBJ2-3, with TRBD2 matching over 8 bases. Germline-derived CDR1 and CDR2 are SGHNT and YENEEA. J lost 6 bases, V lost 0 bases, and 11 bases had no gene match. The CDR3 runs 17 residues. CDR3 residues: CASSLDRAGAGRDTQYF. The CDR3 region has the DNA TGTGCCAGCAGCTTAGATCGAGCGGGGGCCGGAAGGGATACGCAGTATTTT.